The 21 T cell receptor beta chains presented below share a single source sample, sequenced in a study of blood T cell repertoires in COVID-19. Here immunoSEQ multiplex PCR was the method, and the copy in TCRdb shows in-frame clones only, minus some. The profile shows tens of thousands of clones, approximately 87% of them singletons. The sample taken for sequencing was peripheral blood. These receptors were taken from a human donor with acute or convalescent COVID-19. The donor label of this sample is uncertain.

Here the CDR3 DNA reads TGCAGTGCTAGTTCTCACGAGGCCACAGGTGACGAGAACACTGAAGCTTTCTTT. This codes for CSASSHEATGDENTEAFF. The chain uses TRBV20-1 and TRBJ1-1; D may be TRBD1 (5 bases). Germline-derived CDR1 and CDR2 are DFQATT and SNEGSKA (reference sequence). V was trimmed by 3 bases and J by 1 base, leaving 24 bases between them. The CDR3 is 18 amino acids.

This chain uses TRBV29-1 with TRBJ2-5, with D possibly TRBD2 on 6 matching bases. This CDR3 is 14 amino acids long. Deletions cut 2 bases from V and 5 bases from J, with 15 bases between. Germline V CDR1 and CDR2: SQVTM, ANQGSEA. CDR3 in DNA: TGCAGCGTTGAAATTGGGAGGAGTGGGGAGACCCAGTACTTC. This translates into CSVEIGRSGETQYF.

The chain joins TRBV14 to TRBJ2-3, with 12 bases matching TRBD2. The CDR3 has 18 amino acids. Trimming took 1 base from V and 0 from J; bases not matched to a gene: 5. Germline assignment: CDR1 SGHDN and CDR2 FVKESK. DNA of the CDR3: TGTGCCAGCAGCCAAGGACTAGCGGGGGCTACTAGCACAGATACGCAGTATTTT. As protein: CASSQGLAGATSTDTQYF. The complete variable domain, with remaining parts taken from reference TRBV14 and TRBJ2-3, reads EAGVTQFPSHSVIEKGQTVTLRCDPISGHDNLYWYRRVMGKEIKFLLHFVKESKQDESGMPNNRFLAERTGGTYSTLKVQPAELEDSGVYFCASSQGLAGATSTDTQYFGPGTRLTVL.

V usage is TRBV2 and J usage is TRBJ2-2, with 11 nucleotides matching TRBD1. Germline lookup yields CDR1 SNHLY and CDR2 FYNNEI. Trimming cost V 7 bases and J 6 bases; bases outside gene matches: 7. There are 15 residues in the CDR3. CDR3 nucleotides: TGTGCCAGCACCGAGGGACAGGGGGAGGCCGGGGAGCTGTTTTTT. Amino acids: CASTEGQGEAGELFF. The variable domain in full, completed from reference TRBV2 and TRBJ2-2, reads EPEVTQTPSHQVTQMGQEVILRCVPISNHLYFYWYRQILGQKVEFLVSFYNNEISEKSEIFDDQFSVERPDGSNFTLKIRSTKLEDSAMYFCASTEGQGEAGELFFGEGSRLTVL.

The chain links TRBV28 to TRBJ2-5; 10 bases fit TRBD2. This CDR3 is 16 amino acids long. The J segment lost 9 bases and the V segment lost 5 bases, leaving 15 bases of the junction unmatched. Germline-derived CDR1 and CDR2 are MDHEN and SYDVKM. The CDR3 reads CASSDRLAGTLLAQYF. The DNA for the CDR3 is TGTGCCAGCAGTGACCGACTAGCGGGTACATTATTGGCCCAGTACTTC.

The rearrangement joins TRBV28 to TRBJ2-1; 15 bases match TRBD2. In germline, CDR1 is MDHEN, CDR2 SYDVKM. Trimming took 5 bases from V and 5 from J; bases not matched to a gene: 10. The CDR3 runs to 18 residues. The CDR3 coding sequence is TGTGCCAGCAGTACCGGTCCGGGACTAGCGGGGGGCAACAATGAGCAGTTCTTC. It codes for CASSTGPGLAGGNNEQFF.

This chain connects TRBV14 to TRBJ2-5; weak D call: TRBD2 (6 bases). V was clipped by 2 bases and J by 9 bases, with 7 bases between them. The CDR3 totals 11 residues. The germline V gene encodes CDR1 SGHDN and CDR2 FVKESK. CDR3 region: CASSQQRAQYF. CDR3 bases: TGTGCCAGCAGCCAACAGCGGGCCCAGTACTTC.

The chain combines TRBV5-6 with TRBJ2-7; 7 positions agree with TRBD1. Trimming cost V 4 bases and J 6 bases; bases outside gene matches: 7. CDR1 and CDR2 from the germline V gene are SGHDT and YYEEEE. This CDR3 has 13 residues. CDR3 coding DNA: TGTGCCAGCAGCAAGGCAGGGGGACCCGAGCAGTACTTC. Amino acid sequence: CASSKAGGPEQYF.

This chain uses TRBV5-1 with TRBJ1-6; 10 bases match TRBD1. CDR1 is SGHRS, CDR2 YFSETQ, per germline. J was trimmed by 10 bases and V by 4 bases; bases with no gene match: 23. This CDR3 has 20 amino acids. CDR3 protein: CASSVGLPGQGTPGTSPLHF. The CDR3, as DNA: TGCGCCAGCAGCGTGGGCCTCCCGGGACAGGGGACTCCTGGGACCTCACCCCTCCACTTT.

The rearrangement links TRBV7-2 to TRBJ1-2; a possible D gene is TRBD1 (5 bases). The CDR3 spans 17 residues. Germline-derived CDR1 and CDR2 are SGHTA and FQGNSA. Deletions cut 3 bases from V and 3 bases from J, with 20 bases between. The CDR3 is CASSLLFGGTDYYGYTF. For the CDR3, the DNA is TGTGCCAGCAGCTTGCTCTTTGGGGGGACGGATTACTATGGCTACACCTTC.

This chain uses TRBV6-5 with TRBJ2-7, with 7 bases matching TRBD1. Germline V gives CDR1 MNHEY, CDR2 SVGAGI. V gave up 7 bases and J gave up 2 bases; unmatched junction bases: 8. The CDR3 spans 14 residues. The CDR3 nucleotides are TGTGCCAGCAAGACAGGGATTGCGACCTACGAGCAGTACTTC. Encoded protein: CASKTGIATYEQYF.

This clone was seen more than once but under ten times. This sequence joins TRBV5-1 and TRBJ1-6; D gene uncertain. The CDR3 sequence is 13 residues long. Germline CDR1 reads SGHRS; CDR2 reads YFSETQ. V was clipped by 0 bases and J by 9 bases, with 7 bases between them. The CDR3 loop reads CASSLDAVSPLHF. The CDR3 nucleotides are TGCGCCAGCAGCTTGGATGCGGTTTCACCCCTCCACTTT.

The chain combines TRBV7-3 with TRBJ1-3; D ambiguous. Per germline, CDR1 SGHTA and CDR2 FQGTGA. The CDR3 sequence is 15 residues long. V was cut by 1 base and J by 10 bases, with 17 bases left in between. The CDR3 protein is CASSLRSVRRRTIYF. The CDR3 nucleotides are TGTGCCAGCAGCTTAAGGTCAGTGCGGAGAAGGACCATATATTTT.

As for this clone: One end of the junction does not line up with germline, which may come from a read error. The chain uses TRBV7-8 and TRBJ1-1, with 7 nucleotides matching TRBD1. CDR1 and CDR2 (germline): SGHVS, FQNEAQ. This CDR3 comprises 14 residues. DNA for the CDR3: TGTGCCAGCAGGCATCCGACAGGGAACGCTGAAGCTTTCTTT. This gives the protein CASRHPTGNAEAFF.

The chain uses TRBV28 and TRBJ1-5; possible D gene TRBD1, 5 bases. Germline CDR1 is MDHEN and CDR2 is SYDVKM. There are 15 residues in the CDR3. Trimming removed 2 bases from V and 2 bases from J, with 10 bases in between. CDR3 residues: CASSLLQGGNQPQHF. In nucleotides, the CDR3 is TGTGCCAGCAGTTTACTCCAGGGTGGCAATCAGCCCCAGCATTTT.

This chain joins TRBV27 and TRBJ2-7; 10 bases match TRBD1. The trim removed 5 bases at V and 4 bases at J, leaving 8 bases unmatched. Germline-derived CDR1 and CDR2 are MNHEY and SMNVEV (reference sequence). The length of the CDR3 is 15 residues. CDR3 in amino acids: CASSDRGQIGYEQYF. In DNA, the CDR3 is TGTGCCAGCAGTGACAGGGGGCAGATAGGGTACGAGCAGTACTTC.

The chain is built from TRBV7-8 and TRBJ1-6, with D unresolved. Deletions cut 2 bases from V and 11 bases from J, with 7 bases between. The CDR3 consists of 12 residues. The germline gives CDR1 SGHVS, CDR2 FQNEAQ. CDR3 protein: CASSLSGTPLHF. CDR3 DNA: TGTGCCAGCAGCTTATCAGGAACACCCCTCCACTTT.

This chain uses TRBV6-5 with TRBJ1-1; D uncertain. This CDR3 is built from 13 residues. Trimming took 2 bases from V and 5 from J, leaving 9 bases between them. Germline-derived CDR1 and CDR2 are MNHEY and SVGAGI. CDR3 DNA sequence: TGTGCCAGCAGTTACGAGGGTTGGACTGAAGCTTTCTTT. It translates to CASSYEGWTEAFF.

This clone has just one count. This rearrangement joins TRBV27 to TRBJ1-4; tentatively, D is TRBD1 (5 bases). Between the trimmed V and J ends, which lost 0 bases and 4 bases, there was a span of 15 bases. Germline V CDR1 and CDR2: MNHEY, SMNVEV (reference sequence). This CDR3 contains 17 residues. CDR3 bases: TGTGCCAGCAGTTTATCGGGAAGGGCAGGGCTTAATGAAAAACTGTTTTTT. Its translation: CASSLSGRAGLNEKLFF.

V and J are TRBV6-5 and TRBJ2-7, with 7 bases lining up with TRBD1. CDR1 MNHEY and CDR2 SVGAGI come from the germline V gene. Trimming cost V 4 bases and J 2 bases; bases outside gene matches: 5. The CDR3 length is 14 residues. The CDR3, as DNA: TGTGCCAGCAGTTCCCGGGACAGCGCCTACGAGCAGTACTTC. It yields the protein CASSSRDSAYEQYF.

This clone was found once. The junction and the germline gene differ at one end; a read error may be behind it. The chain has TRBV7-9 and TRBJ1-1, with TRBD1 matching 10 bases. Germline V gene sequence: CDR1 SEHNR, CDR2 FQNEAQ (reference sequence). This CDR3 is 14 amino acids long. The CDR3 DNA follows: TGTGCCAGCAGCCCGGACAGGGGGAACGCTGAAGCTTTCTTT. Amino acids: CASSPDRGNAEAFF.